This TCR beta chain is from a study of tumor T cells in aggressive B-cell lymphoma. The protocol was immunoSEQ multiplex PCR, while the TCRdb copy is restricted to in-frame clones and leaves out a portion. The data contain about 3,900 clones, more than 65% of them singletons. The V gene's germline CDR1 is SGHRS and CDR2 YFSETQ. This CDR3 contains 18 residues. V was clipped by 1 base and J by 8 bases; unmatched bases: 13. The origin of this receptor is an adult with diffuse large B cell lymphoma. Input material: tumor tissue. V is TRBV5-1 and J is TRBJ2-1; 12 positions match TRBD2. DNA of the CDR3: TGCGCCAGCAGCTTGCTCCCCCAGACTAGCGGGAGTATTGATGAGCAGTTCTTC. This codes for CASSLLPQTSGSIDEQFF.